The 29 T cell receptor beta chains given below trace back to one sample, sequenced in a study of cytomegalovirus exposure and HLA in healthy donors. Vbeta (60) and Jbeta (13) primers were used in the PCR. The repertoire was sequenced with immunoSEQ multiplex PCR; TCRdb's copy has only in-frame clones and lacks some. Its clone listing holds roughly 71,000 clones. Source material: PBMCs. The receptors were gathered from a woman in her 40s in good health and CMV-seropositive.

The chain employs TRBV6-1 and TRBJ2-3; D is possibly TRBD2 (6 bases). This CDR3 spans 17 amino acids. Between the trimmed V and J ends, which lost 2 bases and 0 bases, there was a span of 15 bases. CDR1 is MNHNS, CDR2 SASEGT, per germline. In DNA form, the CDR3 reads TGTGCCAGCAGTGAATCCTTGGGGAGCGGGAGCACAGATACGCAGTATTTT. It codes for CASSESLGSGSTDTQYF.

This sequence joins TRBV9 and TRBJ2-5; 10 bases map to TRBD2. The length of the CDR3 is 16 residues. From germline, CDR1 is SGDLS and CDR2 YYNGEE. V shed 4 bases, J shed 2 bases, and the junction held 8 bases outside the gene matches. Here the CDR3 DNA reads TGTGCCAGCAGCCCCCGGGCTAGCGGGGGACAAGAGACCCAGTACTTC. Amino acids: CASSPRASGGQETQYF. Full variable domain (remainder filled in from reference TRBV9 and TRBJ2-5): DSGVTQTPKHLITATGQRVTLRCSPRSGDLSVYWYQQSLDQGLQFLIQYYNGEERAKGNILERFSAQQFPDLHSELNLSSLELGDSALYFCASSPRASGGQETQYFGPGTRLLVL.

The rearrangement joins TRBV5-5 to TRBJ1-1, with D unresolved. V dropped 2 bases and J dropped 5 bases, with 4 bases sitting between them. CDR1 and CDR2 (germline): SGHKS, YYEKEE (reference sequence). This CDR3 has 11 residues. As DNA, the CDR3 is TGTGCCAGCAGCTTCGGTACTGAAGCTTTCTTT. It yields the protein CASSFGTEAFF. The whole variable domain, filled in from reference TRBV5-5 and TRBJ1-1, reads DAGVTQSPTHLIKTRGQQVTLRCSPISGHKSVSWYQQVLGQGPQFIFQYYEKEERGRGNFPDRFSARQFPNYSSELNVNALLLGDSALYLCASSFGTEAFFGQGTRLTVV.

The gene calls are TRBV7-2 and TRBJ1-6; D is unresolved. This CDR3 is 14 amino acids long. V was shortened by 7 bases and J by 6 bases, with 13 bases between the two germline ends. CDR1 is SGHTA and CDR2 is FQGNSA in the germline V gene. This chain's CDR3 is CASTNPGFNSPLHF. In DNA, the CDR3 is TGTGCCAGCACCAATCCAGGTTTTAATTCACCCCTCCACTTT.

This chain's CDR3 is CASGLLFTGQTNEKLFF. The CDR3 bases are TGTGCTAGTGGTTTGTTATTTACGGGACAGACTAATGAAAAACTGTTTTTT. The chain has TRBV12-5 and TRBJ1-4, with 7 bases that match TRBD1. The CDR3 is made up of 17 amino acids. Germline V gene lookup returns CDR1 LGHNT and CDR2 FRNRAP. V dropped 2 bases and J dropped 2; count of bases not matched to a gene: 8.

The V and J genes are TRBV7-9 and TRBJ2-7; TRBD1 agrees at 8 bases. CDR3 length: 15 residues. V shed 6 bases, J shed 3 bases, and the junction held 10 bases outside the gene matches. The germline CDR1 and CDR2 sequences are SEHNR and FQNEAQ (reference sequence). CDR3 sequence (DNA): TGTGCCAGCAGTTCGACAGGGGAAAGCGTCTACGAGCAGTACTTC. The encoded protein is CASSSTGESVYEQYF.

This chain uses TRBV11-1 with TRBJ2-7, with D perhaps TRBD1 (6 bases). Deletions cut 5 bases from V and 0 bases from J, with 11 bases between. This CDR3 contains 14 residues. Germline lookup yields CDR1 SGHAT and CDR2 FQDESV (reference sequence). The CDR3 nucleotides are TGTGCCAGCAGCCTACAGGGAAACTCCTACGAGCAGTACTTC. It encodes CASSLQGNSYEQYF. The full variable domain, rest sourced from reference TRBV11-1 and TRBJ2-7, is EAEVAQSPRYKITEKSQAVAFWCDPISGHATLYWYRQILGQGPELLVQFQDESVVDDSQLPKDRFSAERLKGVDSTLKIQPAELGDSAMYLCASSLQGNSYEQYFGPGTRLTVT.

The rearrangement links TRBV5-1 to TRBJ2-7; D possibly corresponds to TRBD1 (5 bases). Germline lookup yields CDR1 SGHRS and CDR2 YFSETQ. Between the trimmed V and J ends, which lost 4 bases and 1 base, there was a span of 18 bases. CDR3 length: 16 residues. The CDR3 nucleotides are TGCGCCAGCAGCGAGAGCAGCCAGGGCTCTTCCTACGAGCAGTACTTC. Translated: CASSESSQGSSYEQYF.

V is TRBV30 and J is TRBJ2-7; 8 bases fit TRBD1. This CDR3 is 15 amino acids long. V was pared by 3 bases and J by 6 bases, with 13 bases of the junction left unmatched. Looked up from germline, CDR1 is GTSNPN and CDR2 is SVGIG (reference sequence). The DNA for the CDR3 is TGTGCCTGGAGCTCACTAGGAGACAGGGGTTTCGAGCAGTACTTC. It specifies CAWSSLGDRGFEQYF.

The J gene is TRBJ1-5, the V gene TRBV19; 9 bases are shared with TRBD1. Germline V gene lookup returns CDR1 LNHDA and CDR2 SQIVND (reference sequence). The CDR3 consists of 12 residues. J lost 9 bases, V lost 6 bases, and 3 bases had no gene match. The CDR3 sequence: CASRSTGGPQHF. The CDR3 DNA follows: TGTGCCAGTAGGTCGACAGGGGGGCCCCAGCATTTT.

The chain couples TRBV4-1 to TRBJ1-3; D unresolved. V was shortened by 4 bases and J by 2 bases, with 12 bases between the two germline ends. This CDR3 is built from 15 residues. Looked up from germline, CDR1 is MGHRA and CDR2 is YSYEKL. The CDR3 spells CASSPLFMTGNTIYF. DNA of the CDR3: TGCGCCAGCAGCCCTCTATTTATGACTGGAAACACCATATATTTT.

The CDR3 sequence: CASSLQGAIRDTQYF. The CDR3 DNA follows: TGTGCCAGCAGCTTACAGGGGGCTATCAGGGATACGCAGTATTTT. The chain couples TRBV7-3 to TRBJ2-3, with 8 bases lining up with TRBD1. CDR1 is SGHTA, CDR2 FQGTGA, per germline. This CDR3 is built from 15 residues. The trim removed 2 bases at V and 6 bases at J, leaving 7 bases unmatched.

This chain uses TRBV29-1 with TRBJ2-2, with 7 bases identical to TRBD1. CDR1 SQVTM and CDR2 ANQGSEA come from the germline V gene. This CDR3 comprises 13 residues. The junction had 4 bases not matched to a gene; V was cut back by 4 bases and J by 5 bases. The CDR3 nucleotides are TGCAGCGTTGGTACAGGGGTTACCGGGGAGCTGTTTTTT. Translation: CSVGTGVTGELFF.

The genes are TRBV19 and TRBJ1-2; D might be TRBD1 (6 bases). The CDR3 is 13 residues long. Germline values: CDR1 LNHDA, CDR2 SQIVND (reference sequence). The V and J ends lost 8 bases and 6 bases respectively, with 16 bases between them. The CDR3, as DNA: TGTGCCAGTGCAGAGGACAGCCTTGATGGCTACACCTTC. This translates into CASAEDSLDGYTF.

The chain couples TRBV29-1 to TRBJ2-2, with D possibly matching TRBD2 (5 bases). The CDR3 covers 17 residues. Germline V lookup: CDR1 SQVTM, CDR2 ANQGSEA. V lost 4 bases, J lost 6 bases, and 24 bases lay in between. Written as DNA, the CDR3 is TGCAGCGTTGCCTCCGGTGCGGGCGTCCTCCGCTCCGGGGAGCTGTTTTTT. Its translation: CSVASGAGVLRSGELFF.

The CDR3 is CASSTGGAGDTQYF. DNA for the CDR3: TGTGCCAGCAGTACAGGGGGGGCCGGGGATACGCAGTATTTT. The chain joins TRBV6-6 to TRBJ2-3; D may be TRBD1 (8 bases). Trimming took off 5 bases at V and 6 bases at J, with 15 bases between the two ends. Germline lookup yields CDR1 MNHNY and CDR2 SVGAGI (reference sequence). The CDR3 extends over 14 amino acids.

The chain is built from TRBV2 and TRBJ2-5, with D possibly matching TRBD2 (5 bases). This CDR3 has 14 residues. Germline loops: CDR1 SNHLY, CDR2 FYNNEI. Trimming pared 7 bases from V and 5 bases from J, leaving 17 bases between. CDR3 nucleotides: TGTGCCAGCACTTTTTACGGGATAGGGGAGACCCAGTACTTC. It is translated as CASTFYGIGETQYF.

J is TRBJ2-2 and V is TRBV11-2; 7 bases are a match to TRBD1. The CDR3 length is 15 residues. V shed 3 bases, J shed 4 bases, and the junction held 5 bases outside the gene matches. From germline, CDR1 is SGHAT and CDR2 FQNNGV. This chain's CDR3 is CASSFMAGGTGELFF. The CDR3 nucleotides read TGTGCCAGCAGCTTTATGGCAGGGGGCACCGGGGAGCTGTTTTTT.

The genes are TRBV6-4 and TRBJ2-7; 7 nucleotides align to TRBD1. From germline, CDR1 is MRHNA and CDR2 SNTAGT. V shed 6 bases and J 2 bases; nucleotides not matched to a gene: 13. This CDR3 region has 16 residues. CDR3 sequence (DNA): TGTGCCAGCAGCGAAGAAATGGGACAGCTGGCCTACGAGCAGTACTTC. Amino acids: CASSEEMGQLAYEQYF.

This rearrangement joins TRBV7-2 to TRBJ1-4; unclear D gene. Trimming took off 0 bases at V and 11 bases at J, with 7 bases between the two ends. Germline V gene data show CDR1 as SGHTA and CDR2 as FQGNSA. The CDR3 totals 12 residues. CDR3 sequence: CASSLASGKLFF. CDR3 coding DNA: TGTGCCAGCAGCTTAGCCTCCGGGAAACTGTTTTTT.

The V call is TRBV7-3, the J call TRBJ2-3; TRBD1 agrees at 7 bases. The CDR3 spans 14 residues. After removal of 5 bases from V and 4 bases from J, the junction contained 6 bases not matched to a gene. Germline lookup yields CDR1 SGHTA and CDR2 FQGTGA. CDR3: CASSRQGLSDTQYF. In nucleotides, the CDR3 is TGTGCCAGCAGCCGACAGGGCCTTTCAGATACGCAGTATTTT.

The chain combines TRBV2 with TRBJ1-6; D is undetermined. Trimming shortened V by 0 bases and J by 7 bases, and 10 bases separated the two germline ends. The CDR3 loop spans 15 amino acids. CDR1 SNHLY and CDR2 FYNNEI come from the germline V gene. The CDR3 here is CASSEAIPGNSPLHF. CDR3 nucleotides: TGTGCCAGCAGTGAAGCTATCCCGGGAAATTCACCCCTCCACTTT.

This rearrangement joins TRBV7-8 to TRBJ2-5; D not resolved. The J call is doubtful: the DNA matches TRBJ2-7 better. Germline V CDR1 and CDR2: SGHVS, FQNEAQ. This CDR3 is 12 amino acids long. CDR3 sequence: CASSATPYEQYF. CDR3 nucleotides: TGTGCCAGCAGCGCTACCCCCTACGAGCAGTACTTC.

As DNA, the CDR3 is TGCAGTGCTAGAGACGGGACTGGGCAGTACTTC. Amino acids: CSARDGTGQYF. This rearrangement joins TRBV20-1 to TRBJ2-5, with a weak D call TRBD2 (6 bases). V lost 0 bases and J lost 11, with 10 bases in between. The CDR3 is 11 amino acids. Germline V gene data show CDR1 as DFQATT and CDR2 as SNEGSKA (reference sequence).

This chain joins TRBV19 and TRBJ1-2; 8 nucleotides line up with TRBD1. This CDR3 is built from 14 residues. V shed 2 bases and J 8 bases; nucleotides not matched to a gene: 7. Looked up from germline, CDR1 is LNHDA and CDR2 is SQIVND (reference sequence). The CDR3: CASSIQGAQGGYTF. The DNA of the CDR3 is TGTGCCAGTAGTATACAGGGGGCGCAGGGCGGCTACACCTTC.

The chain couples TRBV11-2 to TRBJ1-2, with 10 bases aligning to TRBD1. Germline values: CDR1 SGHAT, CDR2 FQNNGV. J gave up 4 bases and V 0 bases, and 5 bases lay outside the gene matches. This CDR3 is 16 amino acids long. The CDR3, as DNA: TGTGCCAGCAGCTTAGACAGAGGGACAGGGGTCTATGGCTACACCTTC. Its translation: CASSLDRGTGVYGYTF.

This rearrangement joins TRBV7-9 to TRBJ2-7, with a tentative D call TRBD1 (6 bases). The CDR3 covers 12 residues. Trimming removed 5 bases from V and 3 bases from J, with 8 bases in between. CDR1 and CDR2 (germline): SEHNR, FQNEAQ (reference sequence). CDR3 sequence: CASSAQGYEQYF. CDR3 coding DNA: TGTGCCAGCAGCGCACAGGGCTACGAGCAGTACTTC. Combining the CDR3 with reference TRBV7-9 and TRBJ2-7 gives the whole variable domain DTGVSQNPRHKITKRGQNVTFRCDPISEHNRLYWYRQTLGQGPEFLTYFQNEAQLEKSRLLSDRFSAERPKGSFSTLEIQRTEQGDSAMYLCASSAQGYEQYFGPGTRLTVT.

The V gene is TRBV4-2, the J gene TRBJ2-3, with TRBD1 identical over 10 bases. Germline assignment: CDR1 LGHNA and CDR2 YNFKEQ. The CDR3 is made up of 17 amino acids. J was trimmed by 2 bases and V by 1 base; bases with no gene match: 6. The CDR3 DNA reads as TGTGCCAGCAGCCAAGGACAGGGGGCTGTTCTCACAGATACGCAGTATTTT. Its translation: CASSQGQGAVLTDTQYF.

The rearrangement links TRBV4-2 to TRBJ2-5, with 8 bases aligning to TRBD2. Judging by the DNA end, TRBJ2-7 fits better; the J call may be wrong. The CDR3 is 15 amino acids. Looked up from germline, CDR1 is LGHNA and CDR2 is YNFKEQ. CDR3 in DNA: TGTGCCAGCAGCCAGAATCGGGGGGGCTCATACGAGCAGTACTTC. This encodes CASSQNRGGSYEQYF.